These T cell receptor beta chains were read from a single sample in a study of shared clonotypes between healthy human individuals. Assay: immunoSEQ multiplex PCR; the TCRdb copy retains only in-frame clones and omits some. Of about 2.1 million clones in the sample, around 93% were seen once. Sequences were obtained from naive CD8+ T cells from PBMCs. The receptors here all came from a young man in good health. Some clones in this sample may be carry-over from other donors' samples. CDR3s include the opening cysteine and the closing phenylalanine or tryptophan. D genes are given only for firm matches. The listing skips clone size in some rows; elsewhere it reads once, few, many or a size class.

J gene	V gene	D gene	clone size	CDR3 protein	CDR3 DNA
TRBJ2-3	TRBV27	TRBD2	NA	CASSLFNRLAGGWDTQYF	TGTGCCAGCAGTTTATTCAACCGACTAGCGGGAGGGTGGGATACGCAGTATTTT
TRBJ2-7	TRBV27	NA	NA	CASSSTWGISVEQYF	TGTGCCAGCAGCTCTACCTGGGGGATATCTGTCGAGCAGTACTTC
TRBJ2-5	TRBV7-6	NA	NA	CASSLAGGRETQYF	TGTGCCAGCAGCTTAGCAGGGGGTCGGGAGACCCAGTACTTC
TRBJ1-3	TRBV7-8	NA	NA	CASSLLGNSGNTIYF	TGTGCCAGCAGCCTACTAGGCAACTCTGGAAACACCATATATTTT
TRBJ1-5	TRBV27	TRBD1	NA	CASKDGTGGTNQPQHF	TGTGCCAGCAAAGATGGAACAGGGGGTACCAATCAGCCCCAGCATTTT
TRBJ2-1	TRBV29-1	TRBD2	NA	CSVGENSGGPYNEQFF	TGCAGCGTTGGGGAAAACAGCGGGGGCCCCTACAATGAGCAGTTCTTC
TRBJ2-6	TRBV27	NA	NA	CASSLSMGWGAPSSGANVLTF	TGTGCCAGCAGTTTATCAATGGGATGGGGGGCTCCGAGCTCTGGGGCCAACGTCCTGACTTTC
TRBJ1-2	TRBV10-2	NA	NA	CASSADYGYTF	TGCGCCAGCAGTGCCGACTATGGCTACACCTTC
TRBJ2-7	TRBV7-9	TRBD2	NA	CASSLVGLAYEQYF	TGTGCCAGCAGCTTGGTGGGACTAGCTTACGAGCAGTACTTC
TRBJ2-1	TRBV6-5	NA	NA	CASSSVGEQFF	TGTGCCAGCAGTTCCGTAGGTGAGCAGTTCTTC
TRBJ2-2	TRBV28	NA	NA	CASSLGWVGNTGELFF	TGTGCCAGCAGTTTGGGGTGGGTTGGGAACACCGGGGAGCTGTTTTTT
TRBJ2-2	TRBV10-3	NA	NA	CAISESGPRATGEELFF	TGTGCCATCAGTGAGTCAGGACCGCGGGCCACCGGGGAGGAGCTGTTTTTT
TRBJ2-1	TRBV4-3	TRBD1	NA	CASSQASGQQRFF	TGCGCCAGCAGCCAAGCTTCGGGACAGCAACGGTTCTTC
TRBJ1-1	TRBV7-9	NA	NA	CASSLAWEENTEAFF	TGTGCCAGCAGCTTAGCGTGGGAAGAAAACACTGAAGCTTTCTTT
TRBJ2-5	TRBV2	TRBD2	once	CASSDREGQETQYF	TGTGCCAGCAGTGACAGGGAGGGCCAAGAGACCCAGTACTTC
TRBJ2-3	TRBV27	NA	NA	CASSRDSTDTQYF	TGTGCCAGTTCCAGGGATAGCACAGATACGCAGTATTTT
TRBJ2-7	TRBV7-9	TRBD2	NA	CASSPGLAEVYEQYF	TGTGCCAGCAGCCCGGGACTAGCGGAGGTCTACGAGCAGTACTTC
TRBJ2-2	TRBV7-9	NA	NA	CASSPPGRFPGELFF	TGTGCCAGCAGCCCTCCAGGCAGATTTCCCGGGGAGCTGTTTTTT
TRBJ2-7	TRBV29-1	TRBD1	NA	CSVGTRDRGSYEQYF	TGCAGCGTTGGAACCCGGGACAGGGGTTCCTACGAGCAGTACTTC
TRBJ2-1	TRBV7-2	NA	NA	CASSLGGSGLNEQFF	TGTGCCAGCAGCTTAGGTGGTAGCGGATTAAATGAGCAGTTCTTC
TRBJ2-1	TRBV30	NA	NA	CAWSVGVDEQFF	TGTGCCTGGAGTGTAGGGGTGGATGAGCAGTTCTTC
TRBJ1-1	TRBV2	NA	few	CASNPGGHLNTEAFF	TGTGCCAGCAACCCGGGCGGACACCTGAACACTGAAGCTTTCTTT
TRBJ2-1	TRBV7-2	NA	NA	CASSPGPNEQFF	TGTGCCAGCAGCCCCGGGCCCAATGAGCAGTTCTTC
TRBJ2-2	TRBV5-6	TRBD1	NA	CASMGQVPGELFF	TGTGCCAGCATGGGACAGGTCCCCGGGGAGCTGTTTTTT
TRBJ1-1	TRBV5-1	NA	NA	CASSLAGQFRPNTEAFF	TGCGCCAGCAGCTTGGCCGGTCAGTTCCGACCGAACACTGAAGCTTTCTTT
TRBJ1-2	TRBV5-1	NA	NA	CASSMGGADGYTF	TGCGCCAGCAGCATGGGGGGGGCCGATGGCTACACCTTC
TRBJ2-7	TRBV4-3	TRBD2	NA	CASSPLAGAVPYEQYF	TGCGCCAGCAGCCCACTAGCGGGAGCAGTCCCCTACGAGCAGTACTTC
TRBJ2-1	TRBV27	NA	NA	CASSLSGGGSYNEQFF	TGTGCCAGCAGTTTATCAGGGGGAGGCTCCTACAATGAGCAGTTCTTC
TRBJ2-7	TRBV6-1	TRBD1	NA	CASSESRTGGYEQYF	TGTGCCAGCAGTGAAAGTAGGACAGGAGGTTACGAGCAGTACTTC
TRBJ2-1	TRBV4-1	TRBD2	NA	CASSPLAGGPNEQFF	TGCGCCAGCAGCCCTCTAGCGGGAGGCCCCAATGAGCAGTTCTTC
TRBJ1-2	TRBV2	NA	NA	CAIHRTPDGYTF	TGTGCGATCCACCGGACACCCGATGGCTACACCTTC
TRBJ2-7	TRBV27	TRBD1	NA	CASSSLQGNEQYF	TGTGCCAGCAGTTCCTTACAGGGGAACGAGCAGTACTTC